These T cell receptor beta chains were read from a single sample in a study of vaccination effects on CD4 cells after COVID-19. Assay: immunoSEQ multiplex PCR; the TCRdb copy retains only in-frame clones and omits some. The profile shows about 45,000 clones, 65% to 80% of them singletons. No antigen has been assigned to these receptors. Sequenced material: CD4+ T cells from PBMCs cultured without peptide, taken after COVID-19 vaccination. All receptors derive from a human donor who received a COVID-19 vaccine. CDR3s leave out the opening cysteine and the closing phenylalanine or tryptophan.

>TRBJ1-2|TRBV7-2
ASSLVGYT
>TRBJ1-3|TRBV25-1
ASSLGQGSWGNTIY
>TRBJ1-3|TRBV3-1/TRBV3-2
ASRRPTPRSGNTIY
>TRBJ1-1|TRBV6-1
ASSLQDRAAF
>TRBJ1-1|TRBV5-1
ARENTEAF
>TRBJ1-2|TRBV6-2/TRBV6-3
ASSLPGSGSYGYT
>TRBJ1-5|TRBV29-1
SVSQGRQPQH
>TRBJ1-6|TRBV25-1
ASSDGQSSYNSPLH
>TRBJ2-7|TRBV11-2
ASSLELAGGYYEQY
>TRBJ2-6|TRBV5-6
ASSLAVEGRGSRANVLT
>TRBJ1-2|TRBV14
ASSQSGQGRRRYT
>TRBJ1-6|TRBV5-8
ASSLVFGFSLNSPLH
>TRBJ2-6|TRBV2
ASSEAGLGSSGANVLT
>TRBJ2-5|TRBV27
ASGSGGKTQY
>TRBJ2-3|TRBV5-1
ASSFGTTSTDTQY
>TRBJ2-5|TRBV4-2
ASSQPTSGETQY
>TRBJ1-3|TRBV30
AWSWRGSGNTIY
>TRBJ2-1|TRBV29-1
SVMFYNEQF
>TRBJ2-3|TRBV29-1
SVSKGGVSTDTQY
>TRBJ2-3|TRBV18
ASSSSTDTQY
>TRBJ2-3|TRBV5-1
ASRPGASGKTDTQY
>TRBJ1-2|TRBV2
ASNSDYYGYT
>TRBJ1-6|TRBV13
ASSHRGSPLH
>TRBJ2-3|TRBV5-6
ASTLPTDRISTDTQY
>TRBJ2-2|TRBV9
ASSPVGRHTGELF
>TRBJ1-1|TRBV5-3
ARSLADYPGGDTEAF
>TRBJ2-5|TRBV5-6
ASSLTLTSGEGQY
>TRBJ1-3|TRBV6-1
ASSEWGEEAAGNTIY
>TRBJ1-3|TRBV7-2
ASSLGQGAGNTIY
>TRBJ2-7|TRBV25-1
ASSVEGGSYEQY
>TRBJ2-7|TRBV6-5
ASIRAGGYEQY
>TRBJ2-5|TRBV5-1
ASSSITLDSAAKTQY
>TRBJ1-4|TRBV7-2
ASRRRLTTNEKLF
>TRBJ2-1|TRBV3-1/TRBV3-2
ASSRRPPVLAGALGEQF
>TRBJ2-1|TRBV7-8
ASSTLGRVQGEQF
>TRBJ1-4|TRBV18
ASSPPGTGTEKLF
>TRBJ1-1|TRBV19
ASSIDPFRLRAGTEAF
>TRBJ2-3|TRBV4-1
ASSLGKTTDTQY
>TRBJ2-1|TRBV24-1
ATSDFINEQF
>TRBJ2-1|TRBV5-1
ASSPGGLVWQF
>TRBJ2-6|TRBV14
ASSQVLAGANVLT
>TRBJ2-2|TRBV5-1
ASSLRYRTGELF
>TRBJ2-7|TRBV6-5
ASSRDRDGYEQY
>TRBJ2-3|TRBV10-3
AINNQPIAGGRY
>TRBJ2-1|TRBV7-2
ASRTSGKRNEQF
>TRBJ2-5|TRBV6-1
ASSEGNGVSETQY
>TRBJ1-1|TRBV27
ASSLERANTEAF
>TRBJ2-7|TRBV12-3/TRBV12-4
ASGGVVDEQY
>TRBJ1-2|TRBV6-5
ASSPSSFNYGYT
>TRBJ1-2|TRBV5-1
ASSLGTDYGYT
>TRBJ2-5|TRBV11-3
ASSFTGSGAETQY
>TRBJ1-2|TRBV19
ASSRDRRFYGYT
>TRBJ1-6|TRBV27
ASSFSPGDYNSPLH
>TRBJ1-6|TRBV5-1
ASSPGPHGDSPLH
>TRBJ1-5|TRBV12-5
ASAQGAQPQH
>TRBJ1-4|TRBV7-8
ASSKQGLLNEKLF
>TRBJ1-3|TRBV24-1
ATQGSEAGNTIY
>TRBJ1-6|TRBV30
AWEGYLGSPLH
>TRBJ2-5|TRBV3-1/TRBV3-2
ASRRLAEETQY
>TRBJ2-5|TRBV6-5
ASGIRAFPKETQY